The 18 T cell receptor beta chains listed next were all sequenced from one sample in a study of blood T cell repertoires in COVID-19. Sequencing was performed with immunoSEQ multiplex PCR; in TCRdb, only in-frame clones are kept and a portion is missing. The sample lists more than 45,000 clones; just over 85% were seen once. The sequencing input was peripheral blood. These receptors all come from a man older than 75 with acute or convalescent COVID-19.

The chain combines TRBV7-9 with TRBJ2-7; a possible D gene is TRBD2 (5 bases). This CDR3 spans 15 amino acids. From germline, CDR1 is SEHNR and CDR2 FQNEAQ (reference sequence). Trimming stripped 5 bases from V and 0 bases from J, with 14 bases between. This chain's CDR3 is CASSPRDGFSYEQYF. In DNA, the CDR3 is TGTGCCAGCAGCCCCCGGGATGGGTTCTCCTACGAGCAGTACTTC.

The chain employs TRBV3-1 (or the pseudogene TRBV3-2) and TRBJ2-7, with D possibly TRBD1 on 6 matching bases. Between the trimmed V and J ends, which lost 6 bases and 5 bases, there was a span of 20 bases. The CDR3 has 15 residues. The germline gives CDR1 LGHDT, CDR2 YNNKEL (reference sequence). CDR3 residues: CASSQRGGNKNEQYF. CDR3 in DNA: TGTGCCAGCAGTCAAAGAGGGGGTAATAAGAACGAGCAGTACTTC.

V and J are TRBV9 and TRBJ1-4; TRBD1 might be the D (5 bases). V shed 4 bases and J shed 5 bases, with 9 bases lying between them. The CDR3 extends over 13 amino acids. Germline V lookup: CDR1 SGDLS, CDR2 YYNGEE. CDR3 coding DNA: TGTGCCAGCAGCAAACAGGAAAATGAAAAACTGTTTTTT. The encoded protein is CASSKQENEKLFF.

CDR3 in amino acids: CASSLSRGSFNEQFF. CDR3 nucleotide sequence: TGTGCCAGCAGCTTAAGCAGGGGAAGTTTCAATGAGCAGTTCTTC. The gene calls are TRBV7-8 and TRBJ2-1, with a weak D call TRBD1 (6 bases). Per germline, CDR1 SGHVS and CDR2 FQNEAQ. This CDR3 spans 15 amino acids. Trimming pared 2 bases from V and 6 bases from J, leaving 14 bases between.

This clone was seen a single time. J is TRBJ1-1 and V is TRBV10-3, with 8 nucleotides matching TRBD1. CDR1 is ENHRY and CDR2 is SYGVKD in the germline V gene. The CDR3 covers 18 residues. The V gene end was trimmed by 1 base and the J gene end by 5 bases; junction bases not matched to a gene: 15. CDR3 nucleotides: TGTGCCATCAGTGAGTTTACCTCCGACAGGGGTTCGTATACTGAAGCTTTCTTT. This encodes CAISEFTSDRGSYTEAFF.

This rearrangement joins TRBV7-9 to TRBJ2-7; 8 bases are shared with TRBD1. The CDR3 consists of 15 residues. Germline V lookup: CDR1 SEHNR, CDR2 FQNEAQ (reference sequence). Germline trimming cut 5 bases from V and 4 bases from J; bases unmatched to any gene: 10. CDR3 nucleotide sequence: TGTGCCAGCAGCCTGAGACAGGGGCTTCTATACGAGCAGTACTTC. Its protein product is CASSLRQGLLYEQYF.

This sequence joins TRBV5-1 and TRBJ1-4; 7 bases align to TRBD1. J gave up 4 bases and V 6 bases, and 6 bases lay outside the gene matches. The CDR3 length is 14 residues. CDR1 and CDR2 from the germline V gene are SGHRS and YFSETQ. CDR3 DNA sequence: TGCGCCAGCACTTTTACAGGGGATAATGAAAAACTGTTTTTT. This codes for CASTFTGDNEKLFF.

This chain uses TRBV19 with TRBJ1-2; D uncertain. The CDR3 runs 14 residues. In germline, CDR1 is LNHDA, CDR2 SQIVND (reference sequence). Between the trimmed V and J ends, which lost 3 bases and 0 bases, there was a span of 8 bases. The CDR3 protein is CASSMAGTNYGYTF. In nucleotides, the CDR3 is TGTGCCAGTAGTATGGCAGGAACTAACTATGGCTACACCTTC.

The chain has TRBV28 and TRBJ1-1, with D possibly matching TRBD1 (6 bases). The ends were cut back, 7 bases at V and 2 bases at J, with 17 bases in the middle. In germline, CDR1 is MDHEN, CDR2 SYDVKM. This CDR3 comprises 15 residues. The CDR3 DNA sequence: TGTGCCAGCATCCCGTGGGACACCAGAAACACTGAAGCTTTCTTT. This encodes CASIPWDTRNTEAFF.

The CDR3 sequence: CASSRGLAGGSYEQYF. The CDR3 nucleotides are TGTGCCAGCAGCCGGGGCCTAGCGGGGGGGTCCTACGAGCAGTACTTC. The chain employs TRBV7-9 and TRBJ2-7, with 12 bases aligning to TRBD2. The CDR3 runs to 16 residues. J lost 1 base, V lost 5 bases, and 6 bases had no gene match. The V gene's germline CDR1 is SEHNR and CDR2 FQNEAQ (reference sequence).

The J gene is TRBJ1-5, the V gene TRBV6-6; 8 bases line up with TRBD1. The trim removed 6 bases at V and 1 base at J, leaving 5 bases unmatched. There are 15 residues in the CDR3. Germline assignment: CDR1 MNHNY and CDR2 SVGAGI (reference sequence). The CDR3 is CASSPWTGSNQPQHF. The CDR3 nucleotides read TGTGCCAGCAGCCCCTGGACAGGGAGCAATCAGCCCCAGCATTTT.

The chain recombines TRBV2 with TRBJ2-3, with 9 bases that match TRBD1. J was trimmed by 5 bases and V by 4 bases; bases with no gene match: 10. Germline V gene lookup returns CDR1 SNHLY and CDR2 FYNNEI. The CDR3 covers 16 residues. As DNA, the CDR3 is TGTGCCAGCAGTGCGACCCCACAGGGGGCTGGAGATACGCAGTATTTT. This translates into CASSATPQGAGDTQYF.

J is TRBJ1-2 and V is TRBV28; the match to TRBD1 covers 7 bases. This CDR3 has 15 residues. V lost 4 bases and J lost 0; bases outside the gene matches: 5. The germline gives CDR1 MDHEN, CDR2 SYDVKM. As DNA, the CDR3 is TGTGCCAGCAGTTCCGGGACAGCCTCTAACTATGGCTACACCTTC. Its translation is CASSSGTASNYGYTF.

J is TRBJ1-5 and V is TRBV28; D is undetermined. Trimming removed 5 bases from V and 0 bases from J, with 11 bases in between. CDR1 is MDHEN and CDR2 is SYDVKM in the germline V gene. CDR3 length: 15 residues. CDR3 bases: TGTGCCAGCAGTACCGGGAACCTTAGCAATCAGCCCCAGCATTTT. Residues: CASSTGNLSNQPQHF.

This chain connects TRBV7-3 to TRBJ1-2, with D perhaps TRBD1 (6 bases). Germline V gives CDR1 SGHTA, CDR2 FQGTGA. Trimming took 5 bases from V and 4 from J, leaving 11 bases between them. The CDR3 extends over 13 amino acids. The CDR3 spells CASSPGQTYGYTF. The CDR3 DNA follows: TGTGCCAGCAGCCCTGGACAGACCTATGGCTACACCTTC. Full variable domain (missing parts from reference TRBV7-3 and TRBJ1-2): GAGVSQTPSNKVTEKGKYVELRCDPISGHTALYWYRQSLGQGPEFLIYFQGTGAADDSGLPNDRFFAVRPEGSVSTLKIQRTERGDSAVYLCASSPGQTYGYTFGSGTRLTVV.

The chain has TRBV24-1 and TRBJ2-3, with 7 bases matching TRBD1. The CDR3 is 16 residues long. J was trimmed by 2 bases and V by 5 bases; bases with no gene match: 9. Germline values: CDR1 KGHDR, CDR2 SFDVKD. CDR3 DNA sequence: TGTGCCACCAGTGCCGCCGAACAGGGGTCCACAGATACGCAGTATTTT. Translation gives CATSAAEQGSTDTQYF.

In DNA, the CDR3 is TGTGCCTGGAGCAGGGCTAGCGGCTCCTACGAGCAGTACTTC. It encodes CAWSRASGSYEQYF. V and J are TRBV30 and TRBJ2-7; 7 nucleotides align to TRBD2. The CDR3 has 14 residues. In germline, CDR1 is GTSNPN, CDR2 SVGIG (reference sequence). The V gene end was trimmed by 3 bases and the J gene end by 0 bases; junction bases not matched to a gene: 5.

This chain connects TRBV19 to TRBJ2-7; no definite D call. Germline V gene data show CDR1 as LNHDA and CDR2 as SQIVND (reference sequence). The CDR3 runs to 14 residues. V was pared by 0 bases and J by 6 bases, with 12 bases between. In DNA, the CDR3 is TGTGCCAGTAGTATAGATCACTACGGCGCCGAGCAGTACTTC. It specifies CASSIDHYGAEQYF.